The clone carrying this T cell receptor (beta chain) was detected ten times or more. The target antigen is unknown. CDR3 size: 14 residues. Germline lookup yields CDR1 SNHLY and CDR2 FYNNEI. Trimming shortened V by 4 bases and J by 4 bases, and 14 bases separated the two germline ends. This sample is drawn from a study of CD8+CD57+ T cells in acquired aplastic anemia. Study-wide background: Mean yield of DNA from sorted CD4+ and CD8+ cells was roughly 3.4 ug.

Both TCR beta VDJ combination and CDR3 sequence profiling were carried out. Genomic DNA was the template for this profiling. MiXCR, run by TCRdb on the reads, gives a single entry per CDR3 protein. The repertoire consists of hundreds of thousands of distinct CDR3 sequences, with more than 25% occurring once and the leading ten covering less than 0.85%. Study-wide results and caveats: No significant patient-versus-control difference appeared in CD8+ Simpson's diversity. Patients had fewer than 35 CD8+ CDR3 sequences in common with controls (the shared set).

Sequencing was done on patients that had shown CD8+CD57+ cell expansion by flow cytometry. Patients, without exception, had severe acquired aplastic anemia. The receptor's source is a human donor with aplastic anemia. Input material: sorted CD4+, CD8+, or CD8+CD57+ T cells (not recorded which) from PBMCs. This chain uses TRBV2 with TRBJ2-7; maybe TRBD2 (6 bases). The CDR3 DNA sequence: TGTGCCAGCAGTGTAAGTAGCGGCGAATACGAGCAGTACTTC. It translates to CASSVSSGEYEQYF.